This record looks at one T cell receptor (beta chain) sequence and its context. No antigen is known for it. The CDR3 spans 16 residues. V lost 4 bases to trimming and J lost 0 bases, with 14 bases between them. Germline CDR1 is SGHDN and CDR2 is FVKESK. This sample was included in a study of cytomegalovirus exposure and HLA in healthy donors. Study-wide points: In a later analysis, most CMV-associated TCR beta chains appeared HLA-restricted. A cluster of highly shared sequence variants was likely a sequencing artifact.

The PCR made use of 60 Vbeta and 13 Jbeta primers. Repertoires were generated with immunoSEQ multiplex PCR, while TCRdb's copy carries only in-frame clones and drops some. The profile shows about 270,000 clones, under 80% of them singletons. Specimen: PBMCs. The receptor was isolated from a female donor in good health and CMV-seronegative. The rearrangement links TRBV14 to TRBJ2-3; TRBD1 is a possible D gene (6 bases). The CDR3 nucleotides read TGTGCCAGCAGCCTCCAACAGGGCGCTAGCACAGATACGCAGTATTTT. Translated, it gives CASSLQQGASTDTQYF.